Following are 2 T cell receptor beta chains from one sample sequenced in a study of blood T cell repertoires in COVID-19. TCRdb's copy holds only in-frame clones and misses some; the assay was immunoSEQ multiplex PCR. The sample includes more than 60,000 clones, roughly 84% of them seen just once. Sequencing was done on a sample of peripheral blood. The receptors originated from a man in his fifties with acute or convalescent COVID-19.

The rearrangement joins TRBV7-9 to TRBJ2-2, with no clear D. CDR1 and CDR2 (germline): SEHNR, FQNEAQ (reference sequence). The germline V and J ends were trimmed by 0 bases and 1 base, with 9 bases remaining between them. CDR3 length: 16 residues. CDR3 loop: CASSLAWALNTGELFF. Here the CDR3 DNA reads TGTGCCAGCAGCTTAGCGTGGGCCCTGAACACCGGGGAGCTGTTTTTT. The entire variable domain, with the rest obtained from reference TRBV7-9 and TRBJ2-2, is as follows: DTGVSQNPRHKITKRGQNVTFRCDPISEHNRLYWYRQTLGQGPEFLTYFQNEAQLEKSRLLSDRFSAERPKGSFSTLEIQRTEQGDSAMYLCASSLAWALNTGELFFGEGSRLTVL.

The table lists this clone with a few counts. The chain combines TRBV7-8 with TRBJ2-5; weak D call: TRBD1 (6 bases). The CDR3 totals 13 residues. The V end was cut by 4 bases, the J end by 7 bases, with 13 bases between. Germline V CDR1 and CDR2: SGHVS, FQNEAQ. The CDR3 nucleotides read TGTGCCAGCAGCTCAGGGACCAGGGGGACCCAGTACTTC. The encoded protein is CASSSGTRGTQYF.